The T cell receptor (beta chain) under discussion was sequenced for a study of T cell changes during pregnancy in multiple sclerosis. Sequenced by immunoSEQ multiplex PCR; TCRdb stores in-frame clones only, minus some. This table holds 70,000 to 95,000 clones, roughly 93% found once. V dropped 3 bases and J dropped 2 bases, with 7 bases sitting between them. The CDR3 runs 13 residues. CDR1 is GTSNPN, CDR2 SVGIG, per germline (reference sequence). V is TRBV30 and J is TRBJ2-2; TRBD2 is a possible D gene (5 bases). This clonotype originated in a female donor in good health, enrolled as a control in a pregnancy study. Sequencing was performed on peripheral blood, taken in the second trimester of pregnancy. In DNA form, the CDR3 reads TGTGCCTGGAGAGGACTTAACACCGGGGAGCTGTTTTTT. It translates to CAWRGLNTGELFF.